This TCR beta chain stems from a study of cytomegalovirus exposure and HLA in healthy donors. Study-wide results and caveats: Fewer N-insertions than the roughly 650-donor mean were reportedly shown by an Asian-associated ancestry cluster in a later analysis. It was approximately 150 TCR beta chains that were listed as cytomegalovirus-associated.

Per germline, CDR1 MGHRA and CDR2 YSYEKL. This CDR3 spans 13 amino acids. V trimming: 8 bases; J trimming: 7 bases; junction bases outside the gene matches: 9. The PCR contained 60 Vbeta and 13 Jbeta primers. Some clones are missing from TCRdb's copy, which holds only in-frame ones; the method was immunoSEQ multiplex PCR. The table records 45,000 to 60,000 clones, 70% to 80% of them present only once. This clone was found once. Its antigen is unidentified. The origin of this receptor is a man aged 25 to 45 in good health and CMV-seronegative. The chain has TRBV4-1 and TRBJ1-2, with TRBD1 matching over 8 bases. Sequencing input: PBMCs. CDR3: CASAVQGVAGYTF. The CDR3 region has the DNA TGCGCCAGCGCTGTACAGGGGGTGGCTGGCTACACCTTC.